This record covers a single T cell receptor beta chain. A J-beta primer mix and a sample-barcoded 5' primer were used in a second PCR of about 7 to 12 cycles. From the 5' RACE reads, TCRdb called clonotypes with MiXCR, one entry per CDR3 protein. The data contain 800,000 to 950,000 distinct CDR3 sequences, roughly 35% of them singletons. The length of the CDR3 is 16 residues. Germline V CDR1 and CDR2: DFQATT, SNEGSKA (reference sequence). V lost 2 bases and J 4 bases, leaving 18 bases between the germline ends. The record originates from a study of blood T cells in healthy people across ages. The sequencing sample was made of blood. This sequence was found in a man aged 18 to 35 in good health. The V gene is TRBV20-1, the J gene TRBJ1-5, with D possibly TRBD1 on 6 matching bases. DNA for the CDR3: TGCAGTGCTAGAAAAGGCTCCTGGACAGCTAATCAGCCCCAGCATTTT. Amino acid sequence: CSARKGSWTANQPQHF.